What follows is one T cell receptor (beta chain) and its context. The target antigen is unknown. This entry is derived from a study of vaccination and CD4 T cells after COVID-19. Study conclusions and caveats: Spike mono-reactive status applied to 304 of 307 vaccine-specific clones in convalescent patients.

The Oncomine TCR Beta short-read assay was applied to DNA of cultured CD4+ T cells. Extraction of genomic DNA was performed on cultured CD4+ T cells. One entry per CDR3 protein, called by TCRdb with MiXCR from the PCR reads. Among about 6,000 distinct CDR3 sequences listed, 60% to 85% were seen once. Treatment described: roughly ten-day PBMC culture with coronavirus spike peptide pools or control peptides (ViraFEST assay). Before TCRs were sequenced, ViraFEST expanded antigen-specific T cells with peptide pools. CDR3 length: 12 amino acids. Trimming pared 3 bases from V and 4 bases from J, leaving 9 bases between. Germline values: CDR1 DFQATT, CDR2 SNEGSKA (reference sequence).

The chain links TRBV20-1 to TRBJ1-2, with D unclear. This TCR came from a human donor who had recovered from COVID-19. The source material was CD4+ T cells from blood, cultured in vitro. The DNA for the CDR3 is TGCAGTGCTAGTGGACGGAGCTATGGCTACACCTTC. Translation gives CSASGRSYGYTF.